The 5 T cell receptor beta chains listed next were all sequenced from one sample in a study of CD8+ T cells in alopecia areata. RNA extraction and reverse transcription yielded cDNA as sequencing template. Assay: immunoSEQ multiplex PCR; the TCRdb copy retains only in-frame clones and omits some. The sample comprises 150,000 to 250,000 clones, about three fifths of which are singletons, and under 7% rests with the top ten. Treatment in this sample: oral pan-JAK inhibitor, 5-10 mg twice daily. The source was CD4+ T cells sorted from blood, collected at week 24, from a patient treated with tofacitinib. The receptors stem from a human donor with alopecia areata.

The chain links TRBV4-3 to TRBJ2-7, with D perhaps matching TRBD2 (5 bases). Per germline, CDR1 LGHNA and CDR2 YSLEER. Trimming removed 0 bases at V and 0 bases at J, with 9 bases between. There are 15 residues in the CDR3. CDR3 DNA: TGCGCCAGCAGCCAAGAAATTACTAGCTCCTACGAGCAGTACTTC. Amino acids: CASSQEITSSYEQYF.

V is TRBV7-2 and J is TRBJ2-1; no definite D call. Trimming pared 2 bases from V and 8 bases from J, leaving 7 bases between. Germline V CDR1 and CDR2: SGHTA, FQGNSA. The CDR3 is 12 residues long. DNA for the CDR3: TGTGCCAGCAGCTTAAGAAGGTATGAGCAGTTCTTC. This encodes CASSLRRYEQFF.

The sample holds a few counts of this clone. This sequence joins TRBV5-1 and TRBJ2-1; D is unresolved. The CDR3 spans 16 residues. V gave up 0 bases and J gave up 0 bases, with 10 bases separating them. Germline V CDR1 and CDR2: SGHRS, YFSETQ. In DNA form, the CDR3 reads TGCGCCAGCAGCTTGGCCCACGCAAGCTCCTACAATGAGCAGTTCTTC. It translates to CASSLAHASSYNEQFF.

This clone was observed a few times. The chain employs TRBV9 and TRBJ2-3, with D tentatively TRBD2 (5 bases). Germline values: CDR1 SGDLS, CDR2 YYNGEE. V was cut by 0 bases and J by 5 bases, with 10 bases left in between. This CDR3 contains 14 residues. This chain's CDR3 is CASSVASREDTQYF. CDR3 nucleotide sequence: TGTGCCAGCAGCGTAGCTTCCCGGGAAGATACGCAGTATTTT.

The gene calls are TRBV29-1 and TRBJ2-7, with TRBD1 identical over 7 bases. The trim removed 6 bases at V and 2 bases at J, leaving 4 bases unmatched. The V gene's germline CDR1 is SQVTM and CDR2 ANQGSEA. The CDR3 totals 12 residues. The CDR3 loop is CSVRDSPYEQYF. CDR3 in DNA: TGCAGCGTCCGGGACAGCCCCTACGAGCAGTACTTC.